The sample holds many counts of the clone carrying this TCR beta chain. The CDR3 loop spans 15 amino acids. J lost 0 bases, V lost 1 base, and 3 bases had no gene match. The V gene's germline CDR1 is SGHTA and CDR2 FQGNSA. Amplified material comprised TCR beta CDR3 regions derived from RNA transcripts. The authors performed first-round RT-PCR with HTBI primers and then a second-round multiplex PCR. MiXCR, run by TCRdb on the multiplex PCR reads, gives a single entry per CDR3 protein. Found here are hundreds of thousands of distinct CDR3 sequences, over 20% of them singletons; the top ten hold 2.5% to 3%. This sample was included in a study of Graves' ophthalmopathy and Graves' hyperthyroidism.

This receptor was obtained from a woman between 18 and 29 years old with stable Graves' hyperthyroidism. Sequences were obtained from peripheral blood. The J gene is TRBJ2-7, the V gene TRBV7-2; 7 bases match TRBD1. The CDR3 spells CASSLGGQSSYEQYF. CDR3 DNA: TGTGCCAGCAGCTTAGGGGGACAGAGCTCCTACGAGCAGTACTTC.